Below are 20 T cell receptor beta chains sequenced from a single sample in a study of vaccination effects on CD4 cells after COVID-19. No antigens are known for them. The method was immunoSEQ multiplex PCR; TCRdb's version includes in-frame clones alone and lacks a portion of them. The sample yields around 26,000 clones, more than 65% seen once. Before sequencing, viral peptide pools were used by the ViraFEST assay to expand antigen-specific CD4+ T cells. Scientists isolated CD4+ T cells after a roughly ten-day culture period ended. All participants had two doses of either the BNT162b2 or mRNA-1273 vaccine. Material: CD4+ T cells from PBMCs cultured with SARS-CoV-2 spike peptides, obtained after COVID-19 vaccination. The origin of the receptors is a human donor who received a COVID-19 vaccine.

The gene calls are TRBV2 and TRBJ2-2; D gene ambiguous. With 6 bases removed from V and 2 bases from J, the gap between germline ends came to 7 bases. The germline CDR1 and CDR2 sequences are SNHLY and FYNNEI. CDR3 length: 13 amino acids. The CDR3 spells CASRRFNTGELFF. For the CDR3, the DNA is TGTGCCAGCAGACGCTTTAACACCGGGGAGCTGTTTTTT. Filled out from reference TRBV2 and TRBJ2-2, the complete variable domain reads EPEVTQTPSHQVTQMGQEVILRCVPISNHLYFYWYRQILGQKVEFLVSFYNNEISEKSEIFDDQFSVERPDGSNFTLKIRSTKLEDSAMYFCASRRFNTGELFFGEGSRLTVL.

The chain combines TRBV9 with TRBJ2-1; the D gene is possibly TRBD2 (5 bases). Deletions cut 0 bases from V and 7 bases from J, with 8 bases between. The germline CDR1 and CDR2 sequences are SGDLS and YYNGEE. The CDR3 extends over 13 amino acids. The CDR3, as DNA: TGTGCCAGCAGCGTAGGGACTCCTAATGAGCAGTTCTTC. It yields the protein CASSVGTPNEQFF.

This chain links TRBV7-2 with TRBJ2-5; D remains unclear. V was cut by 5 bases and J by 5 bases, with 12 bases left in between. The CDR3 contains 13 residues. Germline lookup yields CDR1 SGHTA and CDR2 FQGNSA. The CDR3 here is CASSRLVGETQYF. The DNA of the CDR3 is TGTGCCAGCAGCCGGTTAGTAGGGGAGACCCAGTACTTC.

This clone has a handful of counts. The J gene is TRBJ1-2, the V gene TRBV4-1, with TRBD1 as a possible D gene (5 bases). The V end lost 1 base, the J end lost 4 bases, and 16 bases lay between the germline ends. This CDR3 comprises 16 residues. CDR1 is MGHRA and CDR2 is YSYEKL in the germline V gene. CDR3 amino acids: CASSQVTRALGYGYTF. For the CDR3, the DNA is TGCGCCAGCAGCCAAGTTACCAGGGCCCTAGGCTATGGCTACACCTTC.

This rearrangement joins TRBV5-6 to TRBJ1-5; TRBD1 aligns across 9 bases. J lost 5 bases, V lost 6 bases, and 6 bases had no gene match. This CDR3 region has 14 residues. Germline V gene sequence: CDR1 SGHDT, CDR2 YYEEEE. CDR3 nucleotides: TGTGCCAGCACCTGGTGGGACAGGGATCAGCCCCAGCATTTT. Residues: CASTWWDRDQPQHF. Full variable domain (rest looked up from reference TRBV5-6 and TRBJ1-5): DAGVTQSPTHLIKTRGQQVTLRCSPKSGHDTVSWYQQALGQGPQFIFQYYEEEERQRGNFPDRFSGHQFPNYSSELNVNALLLGDSALYLCASTWWDRDQPQHFGDGTRLSIL.

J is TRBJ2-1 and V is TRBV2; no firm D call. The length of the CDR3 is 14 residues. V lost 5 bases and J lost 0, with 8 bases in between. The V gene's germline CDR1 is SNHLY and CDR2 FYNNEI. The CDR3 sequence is CASSPSSSYNEQFF. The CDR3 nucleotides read TGTGCCAGCAGTCCGTCTAGCTCCTACAATGAGCAGTTCTTC.

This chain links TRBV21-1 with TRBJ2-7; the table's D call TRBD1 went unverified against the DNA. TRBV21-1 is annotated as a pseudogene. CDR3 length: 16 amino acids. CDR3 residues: CASSSYRPMRAYEQYF. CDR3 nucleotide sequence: TGTGCCAGCAGCAGCTACAGACCGATGCGTGCCTACGAGCAGTACTTC.

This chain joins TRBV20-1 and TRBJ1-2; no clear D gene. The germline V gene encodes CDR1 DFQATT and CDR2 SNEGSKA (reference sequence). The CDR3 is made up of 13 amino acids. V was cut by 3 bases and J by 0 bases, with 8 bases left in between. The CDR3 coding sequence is TGCAGTGCTAGTGGGAGCACTAACTATGGCTACACCTTC. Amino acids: CSASGSTNYGYTF.

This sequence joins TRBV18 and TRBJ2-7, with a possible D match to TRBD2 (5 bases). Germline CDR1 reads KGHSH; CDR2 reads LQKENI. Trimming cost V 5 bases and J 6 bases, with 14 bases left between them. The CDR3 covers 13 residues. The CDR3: CASSSPGLGEQYF. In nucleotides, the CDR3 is TGTGCCAGCTCATCGCCCGGACTGGGCGAGCAGTACTTC. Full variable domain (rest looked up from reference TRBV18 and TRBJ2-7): NAGVMQNPRHLVRRRGQEARLRCSPMKGHSHVYWYRQLPEEGLKFMVYLQKENIIDESGMPKERFSAEFPKEGPSILRIQQVVRGDSAAYFCASSSPGLGEQYFGPGTRLTVT.

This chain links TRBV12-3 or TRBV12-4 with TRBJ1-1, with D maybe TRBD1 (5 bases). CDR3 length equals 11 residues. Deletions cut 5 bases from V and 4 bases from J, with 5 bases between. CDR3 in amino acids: CASSQGTEAFF. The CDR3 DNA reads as TGTGCCAGCAGTCAGGGCACTGAAGCTTTCTTT.

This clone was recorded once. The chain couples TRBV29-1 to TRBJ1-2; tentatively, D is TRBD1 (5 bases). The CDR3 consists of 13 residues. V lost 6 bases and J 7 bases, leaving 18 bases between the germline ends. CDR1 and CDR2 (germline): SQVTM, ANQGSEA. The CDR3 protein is CSVTVTQRGGYTF. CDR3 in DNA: TGCAGCGTGACAGTTACCCAACGGGGTGGCTACACCTTC.

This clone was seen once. CDR3 loop: CASSLIDRAMARNEKLFF. CDR3 in DNA: TGTGCCAGCAGCCTCATAGACAGGGCCATGGCCCGGAATGAAAAACTGTTTTTT. V usage is TRBV4-2 and J usage is TRBJ1-4, with 7 bases matching TRBD1. The CDR3 is 18 residues long. The V gene's germline CDR1 is LGHNA and CDR2 YNFKEQ. V lost 4 bases to trimming and J lost 5 bases; unmatched junction nucleotides: 16.

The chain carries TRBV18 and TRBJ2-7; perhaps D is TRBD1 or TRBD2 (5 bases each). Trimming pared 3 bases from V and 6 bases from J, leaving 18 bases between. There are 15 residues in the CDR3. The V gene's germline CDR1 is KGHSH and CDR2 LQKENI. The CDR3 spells CASSPGHTKAGEQYF. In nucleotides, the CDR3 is TGTGCCAGCTCACCGGGGCACACAAAGGCGGGCGAGCAGTACTTC.

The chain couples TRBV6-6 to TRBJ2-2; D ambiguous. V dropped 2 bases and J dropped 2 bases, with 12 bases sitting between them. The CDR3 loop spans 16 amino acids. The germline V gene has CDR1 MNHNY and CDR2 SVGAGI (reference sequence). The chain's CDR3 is CASSYGDILNTGELFF. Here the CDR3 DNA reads TGTGCCAGCAGTTACGGCGACATCTTAAACACCGGGGAGCTGTTTTTT.

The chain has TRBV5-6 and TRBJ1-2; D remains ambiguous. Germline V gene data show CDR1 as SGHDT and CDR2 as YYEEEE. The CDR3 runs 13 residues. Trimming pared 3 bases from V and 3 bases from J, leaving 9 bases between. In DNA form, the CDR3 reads TGTGCCAGCAGCTCGCAGGCCCACTATGGCTACACCTTC. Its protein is CASSSQAHYGYTF.

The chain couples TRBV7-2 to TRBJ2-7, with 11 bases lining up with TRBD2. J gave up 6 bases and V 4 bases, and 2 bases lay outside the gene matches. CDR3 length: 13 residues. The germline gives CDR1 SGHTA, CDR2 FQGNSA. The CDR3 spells CASSYTSGSEQYF. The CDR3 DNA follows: TGTGCCAGCAGCTATACTAGCGGGAGCGAGCAGTACTTC.

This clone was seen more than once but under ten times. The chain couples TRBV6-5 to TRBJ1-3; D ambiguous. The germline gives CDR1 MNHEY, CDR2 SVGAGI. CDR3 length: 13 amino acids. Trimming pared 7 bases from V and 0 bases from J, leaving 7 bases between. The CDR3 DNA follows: TGTGCCAGCACTCAAAGCTCTGGAAACACCATATATTTT. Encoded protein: CASTQSSGNTIYF.

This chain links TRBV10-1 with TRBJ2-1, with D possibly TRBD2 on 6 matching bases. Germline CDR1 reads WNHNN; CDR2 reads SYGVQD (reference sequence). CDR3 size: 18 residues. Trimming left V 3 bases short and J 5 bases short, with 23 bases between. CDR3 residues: CASSEMRGLPHLHNEQFF. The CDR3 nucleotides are TGCGCCAGCAGTGAAATGCGGGGCTTGCCCCACCTGCACAATGAGCAGTTCTTC.

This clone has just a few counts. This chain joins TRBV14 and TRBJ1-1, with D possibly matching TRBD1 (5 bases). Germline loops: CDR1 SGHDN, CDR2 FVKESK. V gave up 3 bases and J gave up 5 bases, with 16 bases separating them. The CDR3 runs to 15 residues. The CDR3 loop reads CASSQSRGWGTEAFF. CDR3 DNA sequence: TGTGCCAGCAGCCAGTCGAGAGGATGGGGGACTGAAGCTTTCTTT.

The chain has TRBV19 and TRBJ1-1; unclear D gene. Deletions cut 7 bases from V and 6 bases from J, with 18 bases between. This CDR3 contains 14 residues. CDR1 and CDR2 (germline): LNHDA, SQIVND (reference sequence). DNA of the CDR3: TGTGCCAGTACCCCGGGTGTGCAAGGCTCTGAAGCTTTCTTT. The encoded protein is CASTPGVQGSEAFF. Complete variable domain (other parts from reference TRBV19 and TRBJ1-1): DGGITQSPKYLFRKEGQNVTLSCEQNLNHDAMYWYRQDPGQGLRLIYYSQIVNDFQKGDIAEGYSVSREKKESFPLTVTSAQKNPTAFYLCASTPGVQGSEAFFGQGTRLTVV.